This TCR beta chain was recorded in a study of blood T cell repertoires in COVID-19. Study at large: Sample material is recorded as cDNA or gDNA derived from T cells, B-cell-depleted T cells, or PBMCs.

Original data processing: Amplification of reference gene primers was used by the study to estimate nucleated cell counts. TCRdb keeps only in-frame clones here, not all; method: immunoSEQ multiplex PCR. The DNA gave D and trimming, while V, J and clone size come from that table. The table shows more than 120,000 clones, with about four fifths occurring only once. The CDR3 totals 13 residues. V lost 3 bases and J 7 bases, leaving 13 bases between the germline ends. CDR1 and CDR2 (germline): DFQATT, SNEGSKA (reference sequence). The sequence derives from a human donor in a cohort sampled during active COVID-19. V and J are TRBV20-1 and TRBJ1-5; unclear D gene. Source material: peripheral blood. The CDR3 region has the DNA TGCAGTGCTAGTCGGGGAACGGGCCAGCCCCAGCATTTT. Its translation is CSASRGTGQPQHF.